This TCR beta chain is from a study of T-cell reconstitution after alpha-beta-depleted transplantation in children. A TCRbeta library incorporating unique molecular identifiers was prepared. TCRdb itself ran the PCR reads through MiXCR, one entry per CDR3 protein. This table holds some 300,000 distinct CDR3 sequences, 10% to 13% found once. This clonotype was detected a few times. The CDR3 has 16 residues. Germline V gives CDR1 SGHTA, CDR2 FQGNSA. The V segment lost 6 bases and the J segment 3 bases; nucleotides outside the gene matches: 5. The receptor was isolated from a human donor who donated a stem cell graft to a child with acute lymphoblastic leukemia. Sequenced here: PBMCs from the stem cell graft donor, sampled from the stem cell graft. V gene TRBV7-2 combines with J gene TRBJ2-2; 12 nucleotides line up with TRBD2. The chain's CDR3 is CASRLLAGGDTGELFF. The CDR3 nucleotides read TGTGCCAGCAGACTACTAGCGGGAGGTGACACCGGGGAGCTGTTTTTT.